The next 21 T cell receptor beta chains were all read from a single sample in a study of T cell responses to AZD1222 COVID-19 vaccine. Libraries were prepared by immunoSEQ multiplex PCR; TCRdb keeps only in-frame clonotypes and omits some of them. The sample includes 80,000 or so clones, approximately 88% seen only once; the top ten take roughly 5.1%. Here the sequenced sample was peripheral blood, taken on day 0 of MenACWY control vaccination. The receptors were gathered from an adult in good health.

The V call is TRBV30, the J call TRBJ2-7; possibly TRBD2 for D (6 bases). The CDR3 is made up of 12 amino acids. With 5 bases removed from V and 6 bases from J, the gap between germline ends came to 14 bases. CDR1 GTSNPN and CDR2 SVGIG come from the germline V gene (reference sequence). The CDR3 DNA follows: TGTGCCTGGGCCGACTCGGGGGTCGAGCAGTACTTC. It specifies CAWADSGVEQYF.

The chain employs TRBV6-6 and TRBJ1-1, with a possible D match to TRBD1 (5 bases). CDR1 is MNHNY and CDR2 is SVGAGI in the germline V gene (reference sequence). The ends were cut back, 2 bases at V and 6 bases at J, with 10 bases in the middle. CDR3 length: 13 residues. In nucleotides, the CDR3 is TGTGCCAGCAGTTACGTGGGGGGGGCTGAAGCTTTCTTT. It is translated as CASSYVGGAEAFF.

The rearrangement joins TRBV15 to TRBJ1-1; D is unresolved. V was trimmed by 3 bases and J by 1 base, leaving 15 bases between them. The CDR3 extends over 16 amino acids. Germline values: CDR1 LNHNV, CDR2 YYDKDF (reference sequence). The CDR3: CATSSPAWEGNTEAFF. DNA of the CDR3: TGTGCCACCAGCAGCCCAGCTTGGGAAGGGAACACTGAAGCTTTCTTT. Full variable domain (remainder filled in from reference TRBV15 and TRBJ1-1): DAMVIQNPRYQVTQFGKPVTLSCSQTLNHNVMYWYQQKSSQAPKLLFHYYDKDFNNEADTPDNFQSRRPNTSFCFLDIRSPGLGDTAMYLCATSSPAWEGNTEAFFGQGTRLTVV.

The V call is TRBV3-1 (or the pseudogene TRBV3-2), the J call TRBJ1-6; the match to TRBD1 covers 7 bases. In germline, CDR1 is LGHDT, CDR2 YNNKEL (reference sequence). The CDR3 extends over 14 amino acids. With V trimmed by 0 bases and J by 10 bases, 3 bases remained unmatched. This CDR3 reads CASSQDQGGSPLHF. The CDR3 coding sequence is TGTGCCAGCAGCCAAGATCAGGGGGGGTCACCCCTCCACTTT.

CDR3 sequence: CASSLSGASTDTQYF. DNA for the CDR3: TGTGCCAGCAGCCTTAGCGGGGCCAGCACAGATACGCAGTATTTT. This sequence joins TRBV9 and TRBJ2-3, with 8 bases that match TRBD2. Germline V gives CDR1 SGDLS, CDR2 YYNGEE. CDR3 length: 15 residues. Trimming at V came to 4 bases and at J to 0 bases, leaving 4 bases not matched to a gene.

The DNA of the CDR3 is TGCAGCGTTGTAGCCACTTGGACTGAAGCTTTCTTT. This sequence encodes CSVVATWTEAFF. The chain carries TRBV29-1 and TRBJ1-1; D uncertain. Trimming took off 4 bases at V and 5 bases at J, with 11 bases between the two ends. The CDR3 length is 12 residues. Germline CDR1 reads SQVTM; CDR2 reads ANQGSEA.

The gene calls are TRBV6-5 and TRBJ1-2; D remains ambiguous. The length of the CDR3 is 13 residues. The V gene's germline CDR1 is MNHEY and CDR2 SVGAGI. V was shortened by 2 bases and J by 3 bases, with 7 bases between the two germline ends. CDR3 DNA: TGTGCCAGCAGTTACAATACAGACTATGGCTACACCTTC. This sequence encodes CASSYNTDYGYTF.

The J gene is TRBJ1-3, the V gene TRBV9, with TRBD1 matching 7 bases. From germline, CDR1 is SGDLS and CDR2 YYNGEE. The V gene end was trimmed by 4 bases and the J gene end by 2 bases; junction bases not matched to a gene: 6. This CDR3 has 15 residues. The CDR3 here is CASSPTGAAGNTIYF. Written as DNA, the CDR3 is TGTGCCAGCAGCCCTACAGGGGCCGCTGGAAACACCATATATTTT.

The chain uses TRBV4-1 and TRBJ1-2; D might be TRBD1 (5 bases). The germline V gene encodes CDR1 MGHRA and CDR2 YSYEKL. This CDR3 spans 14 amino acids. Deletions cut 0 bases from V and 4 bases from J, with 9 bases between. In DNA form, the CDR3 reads TGCGCCAGCAGCCAAGATCGGGGGAGCTATGGCTACACCTTC. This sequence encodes CASSQDRGSYGYTF.

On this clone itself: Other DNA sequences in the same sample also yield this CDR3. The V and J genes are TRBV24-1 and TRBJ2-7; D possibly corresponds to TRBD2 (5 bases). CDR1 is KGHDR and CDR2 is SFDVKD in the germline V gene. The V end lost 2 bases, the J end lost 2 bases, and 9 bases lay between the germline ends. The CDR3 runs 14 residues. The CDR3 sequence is CATSDSGVAYEQYF. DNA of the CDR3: TGTGCCACCAGTGATTCCGGGGTCGCCTACGAGCAGTACTTC.

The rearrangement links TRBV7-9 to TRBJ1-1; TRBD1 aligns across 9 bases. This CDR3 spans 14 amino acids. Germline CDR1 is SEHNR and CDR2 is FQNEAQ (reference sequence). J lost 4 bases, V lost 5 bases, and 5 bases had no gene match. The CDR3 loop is CASSLQGAITEAFF. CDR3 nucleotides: TGTGCCAGCAGCCTACAGGGGGCGATCACTGAAGCTTTCTTT. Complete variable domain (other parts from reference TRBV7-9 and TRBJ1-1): DTGVSQNPRHKITKRGQNVTFRCDPISEHNRLYWYRQTLGQGPEFLTYFQNEAQLEKSRLLSDRFSAERPKGSFSTLEIQRTEQGDSAMYLCASSLQGAITEAFFGQGTRLTVV.

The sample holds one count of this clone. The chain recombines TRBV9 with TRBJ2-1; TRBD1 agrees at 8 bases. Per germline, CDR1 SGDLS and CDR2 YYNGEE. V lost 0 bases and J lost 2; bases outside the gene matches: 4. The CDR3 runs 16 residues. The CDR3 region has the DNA TGTGCCAGCAGCGTAGACAACAGGGGGGCCTACAATGAGCAGTTCTTC. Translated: CASSVDNRGAYNEQFF.

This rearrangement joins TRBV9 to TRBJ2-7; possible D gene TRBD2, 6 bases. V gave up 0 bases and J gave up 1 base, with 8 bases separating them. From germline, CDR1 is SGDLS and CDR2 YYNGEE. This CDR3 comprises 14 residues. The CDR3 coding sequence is TGTGCCAGCAGCGTAGCTGGGACTTCCTACGAGCAGTACTTC. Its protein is CASSVAGTSYEQYF.

The CDR3 reads CASSLEKGRAGYF. The CDR3 DNA is TGTGCCAGCAGCTTAGAGAAGGGTAGAGCGGGGTACTTC. V gene TRBV7-2 combines with J gene TRBJ2-4, with D perhaps matching TRBD2 (6 bases). The CDR3 sequence is 13 residues long. The germline CDR1 and CDR2 sequences are SGHTA and FQGNSA. Trimming left V 1 base short and J 15 bases short, with 16 bases between.

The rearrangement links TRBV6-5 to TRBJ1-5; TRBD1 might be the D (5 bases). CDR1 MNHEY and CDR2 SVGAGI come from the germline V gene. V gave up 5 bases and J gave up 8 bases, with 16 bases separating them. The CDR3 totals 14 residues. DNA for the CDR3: TGTGCCAGCAGTCCGGGGGGTCCCTCGAAGCCCCAGCATTTT. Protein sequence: CASSPGGPSKPQHF.

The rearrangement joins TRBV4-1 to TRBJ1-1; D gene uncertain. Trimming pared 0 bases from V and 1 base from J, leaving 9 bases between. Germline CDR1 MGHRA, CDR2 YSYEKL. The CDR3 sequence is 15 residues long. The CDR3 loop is CASSQERTQNTEAFF. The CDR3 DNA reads TGCGCCAGCAGCCAAGAGAGGACCCAGAACACTGAAGCTTTCTTT.

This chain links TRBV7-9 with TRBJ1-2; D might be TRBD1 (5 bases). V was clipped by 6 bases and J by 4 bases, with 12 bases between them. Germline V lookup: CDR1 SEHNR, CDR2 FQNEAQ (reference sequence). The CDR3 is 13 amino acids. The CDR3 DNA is TGTGCCAGCAGATCCGGGACGGGCTATGGCTACACCTTC. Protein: CASRSGTGYGYTF.

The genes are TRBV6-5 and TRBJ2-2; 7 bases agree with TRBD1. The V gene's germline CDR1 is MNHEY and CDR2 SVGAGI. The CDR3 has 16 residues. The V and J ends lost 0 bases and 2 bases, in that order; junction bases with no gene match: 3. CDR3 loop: CASSYSWDSNTGELFF. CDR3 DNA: TGTGCCAGCAGTTACTCGTGGGACAGCAACACCGGGGAGCTGTTTTTT.

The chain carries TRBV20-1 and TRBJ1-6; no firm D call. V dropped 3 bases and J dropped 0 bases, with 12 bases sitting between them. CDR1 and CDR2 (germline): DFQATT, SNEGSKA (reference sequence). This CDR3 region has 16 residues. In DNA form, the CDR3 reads TGCAGTGCTAGTTCAAGCGTCAGCTCCTATAATTCACCCCTCCACTTT. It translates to CSASSSVSSYNSPLHF.

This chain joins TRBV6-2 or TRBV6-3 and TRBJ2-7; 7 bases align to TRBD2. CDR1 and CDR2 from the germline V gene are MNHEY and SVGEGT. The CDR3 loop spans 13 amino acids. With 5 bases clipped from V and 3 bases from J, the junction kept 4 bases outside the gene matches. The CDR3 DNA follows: TGTGCCAGCAGTCCATGGGGGGGCTACGAGCAGTACTTC. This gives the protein CASSPWGGYEQYF.

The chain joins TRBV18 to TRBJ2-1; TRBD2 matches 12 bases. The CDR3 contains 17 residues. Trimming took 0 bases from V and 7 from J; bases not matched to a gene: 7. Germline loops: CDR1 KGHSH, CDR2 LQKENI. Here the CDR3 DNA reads TGTGCCAGCTCACCACCGGACGCACTAGCGGGGGGTAATGAGCAGTTCTTC. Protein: CASSPPDALAGGNEQFF.